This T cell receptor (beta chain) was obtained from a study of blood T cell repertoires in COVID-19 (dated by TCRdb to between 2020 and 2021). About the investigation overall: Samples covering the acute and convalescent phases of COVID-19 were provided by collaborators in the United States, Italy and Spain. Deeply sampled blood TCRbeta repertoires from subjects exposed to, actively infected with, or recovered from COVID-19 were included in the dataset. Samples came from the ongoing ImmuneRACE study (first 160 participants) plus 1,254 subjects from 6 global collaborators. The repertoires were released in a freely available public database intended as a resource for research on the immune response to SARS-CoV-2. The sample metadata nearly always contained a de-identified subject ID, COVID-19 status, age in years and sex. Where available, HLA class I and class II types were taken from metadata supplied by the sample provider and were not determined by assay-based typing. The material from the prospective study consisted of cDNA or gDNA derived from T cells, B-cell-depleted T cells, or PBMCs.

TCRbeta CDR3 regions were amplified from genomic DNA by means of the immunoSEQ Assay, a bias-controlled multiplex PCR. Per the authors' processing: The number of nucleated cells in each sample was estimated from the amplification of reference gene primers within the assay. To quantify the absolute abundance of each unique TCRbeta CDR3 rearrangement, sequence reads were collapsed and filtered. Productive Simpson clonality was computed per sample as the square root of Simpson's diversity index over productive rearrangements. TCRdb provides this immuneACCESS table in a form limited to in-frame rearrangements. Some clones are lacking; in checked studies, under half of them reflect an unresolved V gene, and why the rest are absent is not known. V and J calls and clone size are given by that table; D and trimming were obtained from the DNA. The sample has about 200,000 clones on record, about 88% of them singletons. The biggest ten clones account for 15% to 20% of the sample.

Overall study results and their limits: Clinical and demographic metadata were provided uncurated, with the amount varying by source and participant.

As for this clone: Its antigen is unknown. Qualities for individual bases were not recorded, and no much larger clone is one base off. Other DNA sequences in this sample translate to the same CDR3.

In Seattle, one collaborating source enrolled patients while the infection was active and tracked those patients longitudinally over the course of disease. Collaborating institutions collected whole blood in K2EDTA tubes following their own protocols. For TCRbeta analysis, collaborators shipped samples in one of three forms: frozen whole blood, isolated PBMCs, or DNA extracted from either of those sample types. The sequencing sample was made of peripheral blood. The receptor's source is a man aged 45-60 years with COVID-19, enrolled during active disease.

The nucleotides are TGTGCCAGTAGTATCGGGTCCCAAGAGACCCAGTACTTC. Translated, this is CASSIGSQETQYF. The sequence is built from TRBV19 and TRBJ2-5; no D gene call is confident. The CDR3 contains 13 residues, cysteine and phenylalanine counted. The entry retains the CDR3 DNA only, 39 bases that are in frame from base 1. V is pared back by 3 bases and J by 1 base, with 6 bases lying between the germline termini. The germline V gene (reference sequence) gives CDR1 as LNHDA and CDR2 as SQIVND. Supplemented by the reference TRBV19 and TRBJ2-5 proteins around the CDR3, the complete variable domain is DGGITQSPKYLFRKEGQNVTLSCEQNLNHDAMYWYRQDPGQGLRLIYYSQIVNDFQKGDIAEGYSVSREKKESFPLTVTSAQKNPTAFYLCASSIGSQETQYFGPGTRLLVL.